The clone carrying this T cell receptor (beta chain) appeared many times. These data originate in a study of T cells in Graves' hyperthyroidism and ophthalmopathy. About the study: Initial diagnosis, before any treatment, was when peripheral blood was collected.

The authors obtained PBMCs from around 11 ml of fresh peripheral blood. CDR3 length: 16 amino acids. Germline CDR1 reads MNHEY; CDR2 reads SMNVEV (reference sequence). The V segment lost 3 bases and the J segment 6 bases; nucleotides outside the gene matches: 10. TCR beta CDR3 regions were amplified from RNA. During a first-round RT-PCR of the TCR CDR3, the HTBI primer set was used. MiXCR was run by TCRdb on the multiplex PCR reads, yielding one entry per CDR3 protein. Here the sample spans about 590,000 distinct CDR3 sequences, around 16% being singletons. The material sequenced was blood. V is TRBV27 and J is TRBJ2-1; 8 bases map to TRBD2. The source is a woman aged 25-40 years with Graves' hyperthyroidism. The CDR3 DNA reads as TGTGCCAGCAGTTTTGCCGGAGCGGGAGCAGGCAATGAGCAGTTCTTC. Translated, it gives CASSFAGAGAGNEQFF.